Listed here are 3 T cell receptor beta chains from one sample, sequenced in a study of monozygotic twins with inflammatory bowel disease. No DNA is given; TCRdb re-called the 5' RACE reads and lists each CDR3 protein once. Its table lists 330,000 or so distinct CDR3 sequences. The specimen sequenced was blood. The receptors shown here come from a human donor with ulcerative colitis or Crohn's disease, or a healthy co-twin of an affected twin (not recorded which).

This sequence joins TRBV5-1 and TRBJ2-7. Germline V gene data show CDR1 as SGHRS and CDR2 as YFSETQ. The CDR3 contains 15 residues. The chain's CDR3 is CASRLFSSSSYEQYF.

CDR3: CASSGGDYSYNEQFF. The chain carries TRBV5-1 and TRBJ2-1; TCRdb's assignment of TRBD1 cannot be checked, as there is no DNA. The length of the CDR3 is 15 residues. The germline V gene encodes CDR1 SGHRS and CDR2 YFSETQ. Using reference TRBV5-1 and TRBJ2-1 for the parts outside the CDR3, the full variable domain is KAGVTQTPRYLIKTRGQQVTLSCSPISGHRSVSWYQQTPGQGLQFLFEYFSETQRNKGNFPGRFSGRQFSNSRSEMNVSTLELGDSALYLCASSGGDYSYNEQFFGPGTRLTVL.

The rearrangement uses TRBV27 and TRBJ1-6. Germline V gives CDR1 MNHEY, CDR2 SMNVEV (reference sequence). The CDR3 consists of 13 residues. CDR3 region: CASSTRAGSPLHF.